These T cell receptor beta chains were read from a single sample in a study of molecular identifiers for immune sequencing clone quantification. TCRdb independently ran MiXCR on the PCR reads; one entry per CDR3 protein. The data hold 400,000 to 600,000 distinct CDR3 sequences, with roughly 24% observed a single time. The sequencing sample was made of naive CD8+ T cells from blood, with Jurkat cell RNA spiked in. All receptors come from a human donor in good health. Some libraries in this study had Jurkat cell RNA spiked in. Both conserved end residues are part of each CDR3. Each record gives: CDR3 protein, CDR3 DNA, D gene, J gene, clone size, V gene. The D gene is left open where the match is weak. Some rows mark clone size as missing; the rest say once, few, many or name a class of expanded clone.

CASRLGTGAGYEQYF | TGTGCCAGCAGGCTCGGGACAGGGGCTGGGTACGAGCAGTACTTC | TRBD1 | TRBJ2-7 | few | TRBV7-2
CAQDRERDTQYF | TGTGCCCAGGACAGAGAAAGAGATACGCAGTATTTT | . | TRBJ2-3 | few | TRBV30
CSAREPRRGTTDTQYF | TGCAGTGCTAGGGAACCTAGGAGGGGAACCACAGATACGCAGTATTTT | . | TRBJ2-3 | . | TRBV20-1
CASSLEPSDEQYF | TGCGCCAGCAGCTTGGAGCCCAGCGATGAGCAGTACTTC | . | TRBJ2-7 | many | TRBV5-1
CASSSPDKSYEQYF | TGTGCCAGCAGCTCACCGGACAAATCCTACGAGCAGTACTTC | . | TRBJ2-7 | . | TRBV7-9
CALGDPYNEQFF | TGTGCCCTTGGAGATCCCTACAATGAGCAGTTCTTC | . | TRBJ2-1 | many | TRBV30
CSARDWVAGSYEQYF | TGCAGTGCTAGAGATTGGGTAGCGGGATCCTACGAGCAGTACTTC | TRBD2 | TRBJ2-7 | . | TRBV20-1
CASSPLLGKYEQYF | TGTGCCAGCAGTCCATTATTGGGAAAGTACGAGCAGTACTTC | . | TRBJ2-7 | . | TRBV27
CASSQDSGVTDTQYF | TGCGCCAGCAGCCAAGATAGCGGGGTCACAGATACGCAGTATTTT | TRBD2 | TRBJ2-3 | many | TRBV4-3
CASSSMADYEQYF | TGTGCCAGCAGTTCTATGGCCGACTACGAGCAGTACTTC | . | TRBJ2-7 | many | TRBV12-3/TRBV12-4
CASSEGYNTGELFF | TGTGCCAGCAGTGAGGGGTATAACACCGGGGAGCTGTTTTTT | . | TRBJ2-2 | . | TRBV7-9
CSVEESGAGLYEQYF | TGCAGCGTTGAAGAGAGTGGGGCCGGACTCTACGAGCAGTACTTC | . | TRBJ2-7 | few | TRBV29-1
CASSPLPGTANTEAFF | TGCGCCAGCAGCCCCCTTCCCGGGACAGCGAACACTGAAGCTTTCTTT | TRBD1 | TRBJ1-1 | . | TRBV4-1
CASSPDRTNEQYF | TGTGCCAGCAGCCCGGACAGGACGAACGAGCAGTACTTC | TRBD1 | TRBJ2-7 | many | TRBV7-2
CASRSTSGGVETQYF | TGTGCCAGCAGATCGACTAGCGGGGGGGTTGAGACCCAGTACTTC | TRBD2 | TRBJ2-5 | . | TRBV6-1
CASRVKGQGGYQETQYF | TGTGCCAGCAGAGTTAAGGGGCAGGGGGGGTACCAAGAGACCCAGTACTTC | . | TRBJ2-5 | many | TRBV28
CASSHQNEQFF | TGTGCCAGCAGCCACCAGAATGAGCAGTTCTTC | . | TRBJ2-1 | few | TRBV28
CASSQPGRPDEQYF | TGTGCCAGCAGCCAACCGGGACGGCCGGACGAGCAGTACTTC | . | TRBJ2-7 | . | TRBV28